This T cell receptor (beta chain) was identified in a study of early T cells in non-severe SARS-CoV-2 infection (dated by TCRdb to the early 2020s). For the study in its entirety: TCR sequencing used bulk RNA from unsorted whole blood, so alpha and beta chains could not be paired. Study-wide findings and limitations: VDJdb matching was skewed toward anti-spike CD8 responses and likely underestimated virus-specific expansions, missing private and CD4 specificities.

This clonotype appeared many times. Its antigen is still unknown. Per-nucleotide qualities are absent, and no much larger clonotype sits a single base away. V and J lose 8 bases and 0 bases, and a span of 8 bases separates them. CDR3 length: 13 amino acids, cysteine to phenylalanine. Of the read, only the CDR3 DNA is kept; its 39 bases are in frame from base 1. The germline V gene specifies SNHLY as CDR1 and FYNNEI as CDR2. Library generation was performed with 5' RACE. The run used a NextSeq 500. To correct for sequencing error and PCR bias, the TCR library protocol tagged individual cDNA molecules with unique molecular identifiers. Both TCR alpha and beta chains were sequenced, and tight co-correlation was observed between alpha and beta sequence abundances in each sample. In the original analysis: Decombinator V4 was used to annotate TCR sequences for V gene, J gene and CDR3. TCRs were defined as expanded if a significant change between any two time points was detected under a Poisson model with p below 0.0001. TCR abundances were normalised to the total number of TCRs sequenced per sample and were expressed as counts per million. MAIT TCRs were defined by TRAV1-2 paired with TRAJ12, TRAJ20 or TRAJ33, and iNKT TCRs by TRAV10 paired with TRAJ18. A search of VDJdb, accessed on 1 November 2021, was run for TCRs annotated to CMV, EBV and SARS-CoV-2, with TCRs annotated for multiple antigens excluded. TCRdb cleaned the public reads at Q25 with fastp, built clones with MiXCR and kept in-frame beta chains. Rows merge per CDR3 protein into single entries with the most common DNA and genes. Here the V and J calls rest on TCRdb's processing, not on the authors' analysis. Across this sample there are 25,000 or so distinct CDR3 sequences, with about 5.5% seen only once. Together, the top ten hold 2% to 3% of the sample.

A case-control design nested within a healthcare worker cohort in London, UK, was used, with weekly nasopharyngeal swab PCR tests and blood sampling performed. Between 23 and 31 March 2020, the week of the UK lockdown, healthcare workers were enrolled and then followed up weekly for as long as 16 weeks. The receptor was isolated from an adult who was a healthcare worker with PCR-confirmed SARS-CoV-2 infection or an uninfected control (not recorded which). Sequenced sample: whole blood. This sequence uses TRBV2 and TRBJ2-1; the D gene cannot be named for sure. This receptor carries the CDR3 CASGGYSYNEQFF. The sequenced DNA: TGTGCCAGCGGTGGGTACTCCTACAATGAGCAGTTCTTC.